A single T cell receptor (beta chain) is shown here with its context. As yet, its antigen is unknown. Vbeta (60) and Jbeta (13) primers were used in the PCR. Clones were read by immunoSEQ multiplex PCR, and TCRdb kept only the in-frame ones, dropping some. Its table lists approximately 46,000 clones. This entry belongs to a study of cytomegalovirus exposure and HLA in healthy donors. Findings of the study overall: Most TCR sequences were uncommon, yet certain public TCRs appeared in many donors. Previously analyzed data showed that most TCR beta V segments were productive at a frequency of about 87% or about 30%. The CMV antigen specificity of a few CMV-associated chains was confirmed through in vitro analysis.

The V gene lost 6 bases and the J gene lost 10 bases, with 14 bases spanning the gap. The CDR3 extends over 12 amino acids. The V gene's germline CDR1 is MNHEY and CDR2 SMNVEV (reference sequence). This TCR came from a male donor in good health and CMV-seronegative. The V and J genes are TRBV27 and TRBJ2-3; possible D gene TRBD2, 5 bases. The material sequenced was PBMCs. The CDR3 bases are TGTGCCAGCAGATCAACCTCAGCGGCGCAGTATTTT. Residues: CASRSTSAAQYF.